A single sample is the source of the 27 T cell receptor beta chains below, sequenced in a study of blood T cell repertoires in COVID-19. The table came from immunoSEQ multiplex PCR; TCRdb's copy has only in-frame clones and leaves some out. The table shows 200,000 to 250,000 clones, with roughly nine tenths occurring only once. The sequenced sample was PBMCs or T cells enriched from blood (not recorded which). These receptor sequences come from a woman in her forties or fifties in a cohort exposed to, infected with or recovered from COVID-19 (not recorded which).

The chain links TRBV4-2 to TRBJ1-6; a weak D match, TRBD1 (5 bases). The CDR3 spans 16 residues. With 0 bases removed from V and 7 bases from J, the gap between germline ends came to 13 bases. CDR1 is LGHNA, CDR2 YNFKEQ, per germline. The CDR3 region is CASSQDRAVGNSPLHF. The CDR3 DNA follows: TGTGCCAGCAGCCAAGACAGGGCCGTGGGGAATTCACCCCTCCACTTT.

The chain employs TRBV28 and TRBJ2-7; 9 nucleotides line up with TRBD2. The CDR3 sequence is 16 residues long. The germline gives CDR1 MDHEN, CDR2 SYDVKM. V was clipped by 5 bases and J by 2 bases; unmatched bases: 10. The CDR3 DNA sequence: TGTGCCAGCAGTCCCACCCTGGGACTAGCTGCCTACGAGCAGTACTTC. Translated, it gives CASSPTLGLAAYEQYF.

This clone occurred a few times. The same CDR3 arises from other DNA sequences in this sample as well. The gene calls are TRBV5-4 and TRBJ1-2; 7 positions agree with TRBD1. The CDR3 extends over 14 amino acids. From germline, CDR1 is SGHNT and CDR2 YYREEE (reference sequence). V shed 0 bases, J shed 4 bases, and the junction held 3 bases outside the gene matches. DNA of the CDR3: TGTGCCAGCAGCTTGGAAGGGGGCGGCTATGGCTACACCTTC. Translation: CASSLEGGGYGYTF.

The chain is built from TRBV6-2 or TRBV6-3 and TRBJ1-4; D may be TRBD1 (5 bases). This CDR3 contains 13 residues. Germline V gene lookup returns CDR1 MNHEY and CDR2 SVGEGT. V was trimmed by 5 bases and J by 5 bases, leaving 9 bases between them. CDR3 sequence (DNA): TGTGCCAGCAGTGACAGCAGAAATGAAAAACTGTTTTTT. Its translation: CASSDSRNEKLFF.

This rearrangement joins TRBV11-2 to TRBJ2-1; 9 bases agree with TRBD1. The CDR3 spans 11 residues. After removal of 1 base from V and 14 bases from J, the junction contained 0 bases not matched to a gene. Germline loops: CDR1 SGHAT, CDR2 FQNNGV. CDR3 bases: TGTGCCAGCAGCTTAGGACAGGGGGAGTTCTTC. This encodes CASSLGQGEFF.

The rearrangement joins TRBV2 to TRBJ1-2, with TRBD1 matching over 8 bases. In germline, CDR1 is SNHLY, CDR2 FYNNEI. There are 14 residues in the CDR3. Trimming cost V 6 bases and J 6 bases; bases outside gene matches: 9. The CDR3 loop is CASRVETGVDGYTF. The CDR3 DNA reads as TGTGCCAGCAGGGTGGAGACAGGGGTGGATGGCTACACCTTC.

The chain has TRBV2 and TRBJ1-6; 7 positions agree with TRBD1. V trimming: 6 bases; J trimming: 7 bases; junction bases outside the gene matches: 12. Germline V gene lookup returns CDR1 SNHLY and CDR2 FYNNEI. CDR3 length: 16 residues. The DNA for the CDR3 is TGTGCCAGCAGCGTTGACTGGGACAGACGAAATTCACCCCTCCACTTT. Amino acid sequence: CASSVDWDRRNSPLHF.

V is TRBV6-2 or TRBV6-3 and J is TRBJ1-4; D is unresolved. The CDR3 loop spans 15 amino acids. Germline CDR1 MNHEY, CDR2 SVGEGT. Trimming pared 5 bases from V and 3 bases from J, leaving 13 bases between. For the CDR3, the DNA is TGTGCCAGCAGTGACGACTTTAATCCTAATGAAAAACTGTTTTTT. Translating gives CASSDDFNPNEKLFF.

This clone has ten or more counts. The CDR3 DNA follows: TGTGCCAGCAGCTTGGAGGGGGAATTGACCGGGGAGCTGTTTTTT. Amino acid sequence: CASSLEGELTGELFF. The V gene is TRBV5-5, the J gene TRBJ2-2; tentatively, D is TRBD1 (6 bases). The ends were cut back, 0 bases at V and 5 bases at J, with 11 bases in the middle. The CDR3 extends over 15 amino acids. CDR1 SGHKS and CDR2 YYEKEE come from the germline V gene (reference sequence).

This clone showed up just once. Other DNA sequences in this specimen translate into the identical CDR3. The rearrangement uses TRBV30 and TRBJ1-2, with D perhaps matching TRBD1 (5 bases). Per germline, CDR1 GTSNPN and CDR2 SVGIG (reference sequence). The CDR3 consists of 12 residues. V was trimmed by 3 bases and J by 8 bases, leaving 13 bases between them. The CDR3 sequence is CAWSPGLGGYTF. CDR3 DNA: TGTGCCTGGAGCCCGGGACTGGGCGGCTACACCTTC.

This clone was recorded once. The chain recombines TRBV7-6 with TRBJ2-1, with 7 bases that match TRBD2. This CDR3 has 16 amino acids. Germline CDR1 reads SGHVS; CDR2 reads FNYEAQ. The V gene end was trimmed by 4 bases and the J gene end by 6 bases; junction bases not matched to a gene: 12. CDR3 nucleotide sequence: TGTGCCAGCAGCTCACAGCCTTATTCTAGCGGCAATGAGCAGTTCTTC. It yields the protein CASSSQPYSSGNEQFF.

Concerning this clone itself: The sample has other DNA sequences that encode this CDR3 too. The genes are TRBV3-1 (or the pseudogene TRBV3-2) and TRBJ2-7; weak D call: TRBD1 (5 bases). The CDR3 is 12 amino acids. V was shortened by 6 bases and J by 3 bases, with 9 bases between the two germline ends. Germline V lookup: CDR1 LGHDT, CDR2 YNNKEL (reference sequence). The CDR3 region is CASSLRGYEQYF. CDR3 DNA sequence: TGTGCCAGCAGTCTAAGGGGCTACGAGCAGTACTTC.

This chain connects TRBV19 to TRBJ2-5; D is possibly TRBD1 (6 bases). The CDR3 sequence is 13 residues long. Per germline, CDR1 LNHDA and CDR2 SQIVND (reference sequence). V lost 5 bases, J lost 1 base, and 8 bases lay in between. The CDR3 protein is CASSQGTQETQYF. CDR3 in DNA: TGTGCCAGTAGTCAGGGGACCCAAGAGACCCAGTACTTC.

This clone appeared once. The chain combines TRBV12-3 or TRBV12-4 with TRBJ1-2, with 10 bases that match TRBD1. Losses at the gene ends were 6 bases for V and 8 bases for J; bases not matched to a gene: 6. The CDR3 covers 13 residues. The CDR3 sequence: CASRLTGGQGYTF. The CDR3 DNA reads as TGTGCCAGCAGACTGACAGGGGGCCAAGGCTACACCTTC.

V is TRBV3-1 (or the pseudogene TRBV3-2) and J is TRBJ1-6, with D possibly matching TRBD1 (6 bases). V was cut by 10 bases and J by 8 bases, with 15 bases left in between. Germline V gene lookup returns CDR1 LGHDT and CDR2 YNNKEL (reference sequence). The CDR3 contains 13 residues. CDR3 residues: CATSQGIDSPLHF. DNA of the CDR3: TGTGCCACCTCACAGGGTATTGATTCACCCCTCCACTTT.

V and J are TRBV28 and TRBJ1-2; D not certain. Per germline, CDR1 MDHEN and CDR2 SYDVKM. The germline V and J ends were trimmed by 6 bases and 7 bases, with 9 bases remaining between them. There are 11 residues in the CDR3. CDR3 sequence: CASRATRGYTF. CDR3 nucleotide sequence: TGTGCCAGCAGGGCAACACGTGGCTACACCTTC.

The chain uses TRBV19 and TRBJ1-6; no definite D call. CDR3 length: 15 residues. Trimming took off 6 bases at V and 9 bases at J, with 18 bases between the two ends. Germline lookup yields CDR1 LNHDA and CDR2 SQIVND (reference sequence). The CDR3 is CASSDTGRGSSPLHF. Written as DNA, the CDR3 is TGTGCCAGTAGCGACACCGGACGGGGTAGTTCACCCCTCCACTTT. Full variable domain (remainder filled in from reference TRBV19 and TRBJ1-6): DGGITQSPKYLFRKEGQNVTLSCEQNLNHDAMYWYRQDPGQGLRLIYYSQIVNDFQKGDIAEGYSVSREKKESFPLTVTSAQKNPTAFYLCASSDTGRGSSPLHFGNGTRLTVT.

The rearrangement joins TRBV6-5 to TRBJ2-3; 9 nucleotides align to TRBD2. Trimming cost V 5 bases and J 4 bases; bases outside gene matches: 7. CDR1 MNHEY and CDR2 SVGAGI come from the germline V gene. The CDR3 is made up of 15 amino acids. The CDR3 DNA reads as TGTGCCAGCAGTAGGAGGGGCGGGGGGGCAGATACGCAGTATTTT. Its translation: CASSRRGGGADTQYF.

This chain connects TRBV6-5 to TRBJ2-5; TRBD1 agrees at 8 bases. V was clipped by 7 bases and J by 2 bases; unmatched bases: 6. The germline gives CDR1 MNHEY, CDR2 SVGAGI. This CDR3 has 14 amino acids. The CDR3, as DNA: TGTGCCAGCACCCTAAGACAGGGGCAAGAGACCCAGTACTTC. Amino acid sequence: CASTLRQGQETQYF.

The V and J genes are TRBV23-1 and TRBJ2-7; the D gene is possibly TRBD1 (6 bases). TRBV23-1 counts as an open reading frame of uncertain function. The CDR3 is 17 residues long. Trimming took off 0 bases at V and 3 bases at J, with 18 bases between the two ends. The DNA for the CDR3 is TGCGCCAGCAGTCAATCCCTTAGGACAGAGAGGGTCTACGAGCAGTACTTC. Protein sequence: CASSQSLRTERVYEQYF.

J is TRBJ1-1 and V is TRBV7-9, with 8 bases lining up with TRBD1. Germline V gene data show CDR1 as SEHNR and CDR2 as FQNEAQ (reference sequence). This CDR3 is 15 amino acids long. V shed 1 base, J shed 4 bases, and the junction held 5 bases outside the gene matches. The CDR3 nucleotides read TGTGCCAGCAGCTTAGGCAGGGGGCAGGTCACTGAAGCTTTCTTT. It is translated as CASSLGRGQVTEAFF.

CDR3 residues: CASSFQGQLNTEAFF. CDR3 DNA sequence: TGTGCCAGCAGTTTCCAGGGACAGTTGAACACTGAAGCTTTCTTT. This chain uses TRBV27 with TRBJ1-1; the match to TRBD1 covers 7 bases. The CDR3 sequence is 15 residues long. Germline loops: CDR1 MNHEY, CDR2 SMNVEV (reference sequence). The V and J ends lost 3 bases and 0 bases, in that order; junction bases with no gene match: 4.

This clone was seen only a few times. The junction departs from the called germline gene at one end, perhaps through a read error. The chain couples TRBV7-7 to TRBJ1-1, with D perhaps matching TRBD1 (6 bases). Germline-derived CDR1 and CDR2 are SSHAT and FNYEAQ (reference sequence). The CDR3 contains 13 residues. CDR3 amino acids: CASSETQQGLGPF. As DNA, the CDR3 is TGTGCTAGCAGCGAAACCCAACAGGGATTGGGACCATTT.

The rearrangement links TRBV20-1 to TRBJ1-1; unclear D gene. V was trimmed by 3 bases and J by 2 bases, leaving 7 bases between them. This CDR3 has 12 residues. The germline CDR1 and CDR2 sequences are DFQATT and SNEGSKA (reference sequence). CDR3 loop: CSASTPNTEAFF. The CDR3 DNA sequence: TGCAGTGCTAGTACACCTAACACTGAAGCTTTCTTT.

The chain links TRBV30 to TRBJ1-6; 8 bases agree with TRBD1. The CDR3 loop spans 13 amino acids. V gave up 6 bases and J gave up 7 bases; unmatched junction bases: 5. CDR1 and CDR2 (germline): GTSNPN, SVGIG (reference sequence). The DNA of the CDR3 is TGTGCCTGCGCGACAGGGGACAATTCACCCCTCCACTTT. Its protein product is CACATGDNSPLHF. Full variable domain (rest looked up from reference TRBV30 and TRBJ1-6): SQTIHQWPATLVQPVGSPLSLECTVEGTSNPNLYWYRQAAGRGLQLLFYSVGIGQISSEVPQNLSASRPQDRQFILSSKKLLLSDSGFYLCACATGDNSPLHFGNGTRLTVT.

The chain employs TRBV18 and TRBJ1-2; 7 bases fit TRBD1. Germline CDR1 reads KGHSH; CDR2 reads LQKENI. V gave up 2 bases and J gave up 6 bases; unmatched junction bases: 12. There are 16 residues in the CDR3. The CDR3 region is CASSPRPEGGGNGYTF. CDR3 nucleotide sequence: TGTGCCAGCTCACCAAGGCCCGAAGGGGGCGGCAATGGCTACACCTTC. The full variable domain, with the rest looked up from reference TRBV18 and TRBJ1-2, is NAGVMQNPRHLVRRRGQEARLRCSPMKGHSHVYWYRQLPEEGLKFMVYLQKENIIDESGMPKERFSAEFPKEGPSILRIQQVVRGDSAAYFCASSPRPEGGGNGYTFGSGTRLTVV.

The V call is TRBV7-3, the J call TRBJ2-1; weak D call: TRBD1 (5 bases). V was trimmed by 0 bases and J by 5 bases, leaving 8 bases between them. CDR3 length: 14 amino acids. Germline V CDR1 and CDR2: SGHTA, FQGTGA. The CDR3 loop is CASSLTDINNEQFF. The DNA of the CDR3 is TGTGCCAGCAGCTTAACGGACATAAACAATGAGCAGTTCTTC.